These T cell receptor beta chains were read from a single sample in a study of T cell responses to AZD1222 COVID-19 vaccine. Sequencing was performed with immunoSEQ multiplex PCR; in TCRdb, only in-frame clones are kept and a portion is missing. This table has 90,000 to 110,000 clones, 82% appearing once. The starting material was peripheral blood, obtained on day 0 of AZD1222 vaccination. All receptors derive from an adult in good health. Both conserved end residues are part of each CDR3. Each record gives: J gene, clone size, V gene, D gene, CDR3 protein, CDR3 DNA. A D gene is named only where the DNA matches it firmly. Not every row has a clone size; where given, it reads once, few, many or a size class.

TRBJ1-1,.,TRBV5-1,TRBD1,CASIRRGLTEAFF,TGCGCCAGCATTCGTAGGGGGCTCACTGAAGCTTTCTTT
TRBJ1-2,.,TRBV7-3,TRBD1,CASSSGQGNYGYTF,TGTGCCAGCAGCTCAGGACAGGGCAACTATGGCTACACCTTC
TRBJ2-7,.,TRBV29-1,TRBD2,CSVQGTSGVLREQYF,TGCAGCGTCCAGGGGACTAGCGGGGTCCTGCGCGAGCAGTACTTC
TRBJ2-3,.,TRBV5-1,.,CASSLVTDTQYF,TGCGCCAGCAGCTTGGTAACAGATACGCAGTATTTT
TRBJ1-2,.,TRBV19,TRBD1,CASGFDRAYGYTF,TGTGCCAGTGGGTTCGACAGGGCCTATGGCTACACCTTC
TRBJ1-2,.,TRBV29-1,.,CSVGGLATSYGYTF,TGCAGCGTTGGAGGTTTGGCCACTTCCTATGGCTACACCTTC
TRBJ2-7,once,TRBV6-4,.,CASSDAWGGEQYF,TGTGCCAGCAGTGACGCTTGGGGAGGAGAGCAGTACTTC
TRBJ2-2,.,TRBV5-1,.,CASSFSGANTGELFF,TGCGCCAGCAGCTTTAGCGGCGCGAACACCGGGGAGCTGTTTTTT
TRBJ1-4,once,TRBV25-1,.,CASSEEGGHEKLFF,TGTGCCAGCAGTGAAGAGGGGGGACACGAAAAACTGTTTTTT
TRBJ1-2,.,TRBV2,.,CASSDLVGVYGYTF,TGTGCCAGCAGTGATCTTGTAGGGGTCTATGGCTACACCTTC
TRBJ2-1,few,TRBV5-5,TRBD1,CASSSKTGMGEQFF,TGTGCCAGCAGCTCGAAGACAGGGATGGGTGAGCAGTTCTTC
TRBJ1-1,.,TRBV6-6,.,CASTGTNTEAFF,TGTGCCAGCACGGGCACCAACACTGAAGCTTTCTTT
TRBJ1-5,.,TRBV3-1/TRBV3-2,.,CASSLRGNQPQHF,TGTGCCAGCAGCCTTCGGGGCAATCAGCCCCAGCATTTT
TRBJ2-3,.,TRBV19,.,CASRGGISTDTQYF,TGTGCCAGTAGGGGGGGTATCAGCACAGATACGCAGTATTTT
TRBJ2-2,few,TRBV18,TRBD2,CASSPGLAGNTGELFF,TGTGCCAGCTCACCGGGACTAGCGGGAAACACCGGGGAGCTGTTTTTT
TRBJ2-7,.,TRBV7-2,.,CASSLIELYEQYF,TGTGCCAGCAGCTTAATCGAGCTCTACGAGCAGTACTTC
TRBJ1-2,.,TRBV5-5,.,CASSSGGDSYGYTF,TGTGCCAGCAGCTCCGGTGGAGACAGCTATGGCTACACCTTC
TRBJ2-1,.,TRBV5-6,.,CASSRVGNEQFF,TGTGCCAGCAGCCGGGTGGGGAATGAGCAGTTCTTC
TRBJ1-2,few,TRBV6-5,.,CASSGKGGGYGYTF,TGTGCCAGCAGCGGTAAAGGGGGAGGCTATGGCTACACCTTC
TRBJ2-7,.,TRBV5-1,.,CASSATGLRSYEQYF,TGCGCCAGCAGCGCTACAGGACTCCGTTCCTACGAGCAGTACTTC
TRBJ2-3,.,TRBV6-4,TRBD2,CASSAGTSGDTQYF,TGTGCCAGCAGTGCCGGGACTAGCGGAGATACGCAGTATTTT
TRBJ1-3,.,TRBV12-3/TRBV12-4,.,CASSVETGNTIYF,TGTGCCAGCAGTGTCGAGACAGGAAACACCATATATTTT
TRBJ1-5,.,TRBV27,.,CASSLQGAGQPQHF,TGTGCCAGCAGTTTACAGGGTGCGGGTCAGCCCCAGCATTTT
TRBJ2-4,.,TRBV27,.,CASSLNGLAKNIQYF,TGTGCCAGCAGTTTAAACGGCTTAGCCAAAAACATTCAGTACTTC
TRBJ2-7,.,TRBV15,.,CATSYSSYEQYF,TGTGCCACCAGCTATAGTTCCTACGAGCAGTACTTC
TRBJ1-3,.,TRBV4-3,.,CASSQESHSRSGNTIYF,TGCGCCAGCAGCCAAGAATCTCACAGTCGCTCTGGAAACACCATATATTTT
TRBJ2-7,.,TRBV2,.,CASGDSPYEQYF,TGTGCCAGCGGAGACAGTCCCTACGAGCAGTACTTC
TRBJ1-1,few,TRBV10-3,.,CAISDPRTKNTEAFF,TGTGCCATCAGTGATCCCCGGACAAAGAACACTGAAGCTTTCTTT
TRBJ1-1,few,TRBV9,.,CASSVEGGTEAFF,TGTGCCAGCAGCGTTGAGGGTGGCACTGAAGCTTTCTTT
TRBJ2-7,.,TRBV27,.,CASSFRGGNEQYF,TGTGCCAGCAGTTTCCGGGGCGGGAACGAGCAGTACTTC
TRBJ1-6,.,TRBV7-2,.,CASSRGRDSPLHF,TGTGCCAGCAGCCGAGGAAGGGATTCACCCCTCCACTTT
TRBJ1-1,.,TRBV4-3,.,CARSRGGEGWGTEAFF,TGCGCCCGCAGTCGGGGTGGGGAGGGTTGGGGCACTGAAGCTTTCTTT
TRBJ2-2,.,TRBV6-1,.,CASSEAMVPGELFF,TGTGCCAGCAGTGAAGCAATGGTGCCCGGGGAGCTGTTTTTT
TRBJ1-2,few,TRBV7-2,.,CASSPRLSVYGYTF,TGTGCCAGCAGCCCCCGCTTGTCGGTCTATGGCTACACCTTC
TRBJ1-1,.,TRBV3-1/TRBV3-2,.,CASSRDFRMNTEAFF,TGTGCCAGCAGCCGCGATTTTCGTATGAACACTGAAGCTTTCTTT
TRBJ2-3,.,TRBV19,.,CASSTIRGRPRADTQYF,TGTGCCAGTAGTACAATCAGGGGCCGCCCGAGGGCAGATACGCAGTATTTT
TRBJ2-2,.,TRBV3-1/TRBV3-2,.,CASSRHPVEEDGELFF,TGTGCCAGCAGCCGTCACCCCGTGGAGGAAGACGGGGAGCTGTTTTTT